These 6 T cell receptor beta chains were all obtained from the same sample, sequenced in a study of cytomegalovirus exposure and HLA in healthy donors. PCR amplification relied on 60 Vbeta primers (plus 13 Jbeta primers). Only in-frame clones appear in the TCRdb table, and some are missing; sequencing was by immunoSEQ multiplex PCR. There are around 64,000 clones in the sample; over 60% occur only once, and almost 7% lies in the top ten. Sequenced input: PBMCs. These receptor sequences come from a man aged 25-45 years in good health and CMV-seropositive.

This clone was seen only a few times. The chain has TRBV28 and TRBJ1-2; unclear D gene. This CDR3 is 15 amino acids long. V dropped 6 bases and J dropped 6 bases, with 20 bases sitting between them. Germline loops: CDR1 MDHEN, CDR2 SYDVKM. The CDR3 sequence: CASSPGRGQENGYTF. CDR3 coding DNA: TGTGCCAGCAGCCCCGGGCGAGGGCAGGAGAATGGCTACACCTTC.

The DNA of the CDR3 is TGTGCCAGCAGCTTCCTAAAGGGGGTGGAGGCTAACTATGGCTACACCTTC. This translates into CASSFLKGVEANYGYTF. The chain is built from TRBV7-3 and TRBJ1-2; D perhaps matches TRBD1 (6 bases). The CDR3 has 17 amino acids. Germline CDR1 SGHTA, CDR2 FQGTGA. V lost 3 bases and J 0 bases, leaving 17 bases between the germline ends.

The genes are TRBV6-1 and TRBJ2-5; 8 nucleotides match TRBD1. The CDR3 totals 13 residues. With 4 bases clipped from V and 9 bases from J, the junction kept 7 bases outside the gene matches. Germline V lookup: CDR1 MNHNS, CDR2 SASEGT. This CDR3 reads CASSVGTGWAQYF. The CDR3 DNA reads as TGTGCCAGCAGTGTCGGGACAGGCTGGGCCCAGTACTTC.

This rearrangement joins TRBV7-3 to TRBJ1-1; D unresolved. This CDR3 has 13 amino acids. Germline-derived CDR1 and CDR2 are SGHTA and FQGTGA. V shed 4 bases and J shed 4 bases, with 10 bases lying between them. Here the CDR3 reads CASSSSPSTEAFF. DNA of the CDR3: TGTGCCAGCAGCTCCTCCCCGTCCACTGAAGCTTTCTTT.

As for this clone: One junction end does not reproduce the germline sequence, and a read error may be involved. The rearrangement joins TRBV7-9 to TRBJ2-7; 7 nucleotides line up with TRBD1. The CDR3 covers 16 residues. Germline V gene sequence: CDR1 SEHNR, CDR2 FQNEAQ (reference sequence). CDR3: CSSSPKGAKGAYEQYF. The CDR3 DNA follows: TGTTCCAGCAGCCCTAAGGGGGCGAAGGGGGCCTACGAGCAGTACTTC.

CDR3: CASSPRNSNQPQHF. The CDR3 coding sequence is TGTGCCAGCAGTCCGCGAAATAGCAATCAGCCCCAGCATTTT. The gene calls are TRBV28 and TRBJ1-5; unclear D gene. This CDR3 comprises 14 residues. V lost 5 bases and J 0 bases, leaving 8 bases between the germline ends. The germline gives CDR1 MDHEN, CDR2 SYDVKM.